The rows below give T cell receptor beta chains drawn from one sample of a study of tumor-infiltrating lymphocytes in localized non-small cell lung cancer. Profiling relied on immunoSEQ multiplex PCR, and the TCRdb table lists in-frame clones only, not all of them. The table shows around 7,000 clones, with 76% occurring only once. The material sequenced was uninvolved lung tissue not adjacent to the tumor. The receptors were sampled from a human donor with non-small cell lung cancer. CDR3s include the opening cysteine and the closing phenylalanine or tryptophan. The D gene is left open where the match is weak. Only part of the rows carry a size: once, few, many, or a class if the clone is expanded.

J gene: TRBJ2-2
V gene: TRBV19
clone size: .
D gene: .
CDR3 length: 14
CDR3 DNA: TGTGCCAGTAGCGGGGGCAGACCTACCGGGGAGCTGTTTTTT
CDR3 protein: CASSGGRPTGELFF

J gene: TRBJ1-5
V gene: TRBV2
clone size: .
D gene: .
CDR3 length: 13
CDR3 DNA: TGTGCCAGCAGTGACCGGGACATTCAGCCCCAGCATTTT
CDR3 protein: CASSDRDIQPQHF

J gene: TRBJ2-5
V gene: TRBV28
clone size: .
D gene: .
CDR3 length: 11
CDR3 DNA: TGTGCCAGCAGTTTAGGGGAGACCCAGTACTTC
CDR3 protein: CASSLGETQYF

J gene: TRBJ1-1
V gene: TRBV19
clone size: .
D gene: TRBD1
CDR3 length: 14
CDR3 DNA: TGTGCCAGTAAACAGGGGGCGTACGACACTGAAGCTTTCTTT
CDR3 protein: CASKQGAYDTEAFF

J gene: TRBJ1-1
V gene: TRBV5-1
clone size: .
D gene: TRBD1
CDR3 length: 16
CDR3 DNA: TGCGCCAGCAGCTTCCGGACAGGGCGGATGAACACTGAAGCTTTCTTT
CDR3 protein: CASSFRTGRMNTEAFF

J gene: TRBJ2-1
V gene: TRBV6-1
clone size: .
D gene: .
CDR3 length: 13
CDR3 DNA: TGTGCCAGCAGTGAGAGCCGCGGCGGTGAGCAGTTCTTC
CDR3 protein: CASSESRGGEQFF

J gene: TRBJ1-3
V gene: TRBV19
clone size: .
D gene: .
CDR3 length: 16
CDR3 DNA: TGTGCCAGTAGTCTCCTGACTCGGATGGCTGGAAACACCATATATTTT
CDR3 protein: CASSLLTRMAGNTIYF

J gene: TRBJ1-2
V gene: TRBV9
clone size: medium-sized
D gene: TRBD1
CDR3 length: 15
CDR3 DNA: TGTGCCAGCAGCGTATACTGGACAGGGGAAGTTGGCTACACCTTC
CDR3 protein: CASSVYWTGEVGYTF

J gene: TRBJ1-4
V gene: TRBV5-4
clone size: .
D gene: .
CDR3 length: 13
CDR3 DNA: TGTGCCAGCAGGGCAGGACCTAATGAAAAACTGTTTTTT
CDR3 protein: CASRAGPNEKLFF

J gene: TRBJ1-2
V gene: TRBV27
clone size: once
D gene: .
CDR3 length: 11
CDR3 DNA: TGTGCCAGCAGTTATTTTGGGGGCTACACCTTC
CDR3 protein: CASSYFGGYTF

J gene: TRBJ2-5
V gene: TRBV7-2
clone size: .
D gene: TRBD2
CDR3 length: 16
CDR3 DNA: TGTGCCAGCAGCCCTATGGGACTAGCGGGAGTAGAGACCCAGTACTTC
CDR3 protein: CASSPMGLAGVETQYF

J gene: TRBJ2-1
V gene: TRBV15
clone size: .
D gene: TRBD1
CDR3 length: 17
CDR3 DNA: TGTGCCACCAGCAGAGATCAGGGGGTCTTTTCCTACAATGAGCAGTTCTTC
CDR3 protein: CATSRDQGVFSYNEQFF

J gene: TRBJ2-3
V gene: TRBV7-8
clone size: .
D gene: .
CDR3 length: 11
CDR3 DNA: TGTGCCAGCAGCTTTGTGGATACGCAGTATTTT
CDR3 protein: CASSFVDTQYF

J gene: TRBJ1-1
V gene: TRBV29-1
clone size: .
D gene: .
CDR3 length: 14
CDR3 DNA: TGCAGCGTTGAATACGGGACATTAAATACTGAAGCTTTCTTT
CDR3 protein: CSVEYGTLNTEAFF

J gene: TRBJ1-2
V gene: TRBV19
clone size: few
D gene: TRBD1
CDR3 length: 14
CDR3 DNA: TGTGCCAGTTCTGCAACAGGGGGTAACTATGGCTACACCTTC
CDR3 protein: CASSATGGNYGYTF

J gene: TRBJ2-1
V gene: TRBV29-1
clone size: .
D gene: TRBD2
CDR3 length: 14
CDR3 DNA: TGCAGCGTTGAAGGCCCTAGCGGGAGTAATGAGCAGTTCTTC
CDR3 protein: CSVEGPSGSNEQFF

J gene: TRBJ1-4
V gene: TRBV19
clone size: .
D gene: .
CDR3 length: 17
CDR3 DNA: TGTGCCAGTAGTATTAAAACAGGGATTTCAACTAATGAAAAACTGTTTTTT
CDR3 protein: CASSIKTGISTNEKLFF

J gene: TRBJ2-1
V gene: TRBV6-6
clone size: .
D gene: TRBD2
CDR3 length: 15
CDR3 DNA: TGTGCCAGCAGGACAACTAGCGGCTCCTACAATGAGCAGTTCTTC
CDR3 protein: CASRTTSGSYNEQFF

J gene: TRBJ2-5
V gene: TRBV7-2
clone size: .
D gene: .
CDR3 length: 17
CDR3 DNA: TGTGCCAGCAGCTTTCCCCTCAACGCGGGGTCCTCGGGGACCCAGTACTTC
CDR3 protein: CASSFPLNAGSSGTQYF

J gene: TRBJ1-2
V gene: TRBV30
clone size: .
D gene: .
CDR3 length: 12
CDR3 DNA: TGTGCCTGCGGCGGGGACGGCTATGGCTACACCTTC
CDR3 protein: CACGGDGYGYTF

J gene: TRBJ1-2
V gene: TRBV5-1
clone size: .
D gene: .
CDR3 length: 13
CDR3 DNA: TGCGCCAGCAGCGGAGGGGGGAACTATGGCTACACCTTC
CDR3 protein: CASSGGGNYGYTF

J gene: TRBJ2-3
V gene: TRBV7-8
clone size: .
D gene: .
CDR3 length: 15
CDR3 DNA: TGTGCCAGCAGCTTAGCGGAGTCTAGCACAGATACGCAGTATTTT
CDR3 protein: CASSLAESSTDTQYF

J gene: TRBJ2-1
V gene: TRBV6-5
clone size: .
D gene: TRBD1
CDR3 length: 14
CDR3 DNA: TGTGCCAGCAGCCGGGACAGGGGGCTCAATGAGCAGTTCTTC
CDR3 protein: CASSRDRGLNEQFF

J gene: TRBJ2-7
V gene: TRBV7-8
clone size: .
D gene: .
CDR3 length: 14
CDR3 DNA: TGTGCCAGCAGCTTCGGCAGACGTACCTACGAGCAGTACTTC
CDR3 protein: CASSFGRRTYEQYF

J gene: TRBJ1-2
V gene: TRBV28
clone size: .
D gene: .
CDR3 length: 16
CDR3 DNA: TGTGCCAGCAGTTTAGCCCCCGGGGGAGGGCACTATGGCTACACCTTC
CDR3 protein: CASSLAPGGGHYGYTF

J gene: TRBJ1-1
V gene: TRBV7-9
clone size: .
D gene: .
CDR3 length: 16
CDR3 DNA: TGTGCCAGCAGCCGTTTGGGCGGTGCAGGGAACACTGAAGCTTTCTTT
CDR3 protein: CASSRLGGAGNTEAFF

J gene: TRBJ2-7
V gene: TRBV5-1
clone size: .
D gene: .
CDR3 length: 14
CDR3 DNA: TGCGCCAGCAGCCCAGGCGCGCTCCTCTACGAGCAGTACTTC
CDR3 protein: CASSPGALLYEQYF

J gene: TRBJ1-2
V gene: TRBV27
clone size: once
D gene: .
CDR3 length: 14
CDR3 DNA: TGTGCCAGCAGTACCCTCGACAGTTACTATGGCTACACCTTC
CDR3 protein: CASSTLDSYYGYTF

J gene: TRBJ2-3
V gene: TRBV7-9
clone size: .
D gene: .
CDR3 length: 15
CDR3 DNA: TGTGCCAGCAGCTCCCGACTGGAGAGGCCAGATACGCAGTATTTT
CDR3 protein: CASSSRLERPDTQYF

J gene: TRBJ2-7
V gene: TRBV28
clone size: .
D gene: .
CDR3 length: 13
CDR3 DNA: TGTGCCAGCAGTTTATCCCTTTATTACGAGCAGTACTTC
CDR3 protein: CASSLSLYYEQYF